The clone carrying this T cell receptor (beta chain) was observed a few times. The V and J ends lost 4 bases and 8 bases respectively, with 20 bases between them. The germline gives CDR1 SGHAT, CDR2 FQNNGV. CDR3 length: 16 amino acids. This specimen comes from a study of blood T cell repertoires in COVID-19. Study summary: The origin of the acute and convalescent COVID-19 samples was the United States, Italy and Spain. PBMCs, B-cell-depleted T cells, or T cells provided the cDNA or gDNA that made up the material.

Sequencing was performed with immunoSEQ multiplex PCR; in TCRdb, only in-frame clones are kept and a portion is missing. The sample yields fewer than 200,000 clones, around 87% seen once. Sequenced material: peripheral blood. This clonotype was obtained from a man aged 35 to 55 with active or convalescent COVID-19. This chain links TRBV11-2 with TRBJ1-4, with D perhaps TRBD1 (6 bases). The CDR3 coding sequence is TGTGCCAGCAGCTCCACCACAGGGAGTTTTCGCGAAAAACTGTTTTTT. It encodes CASSSTTGSFREKLFF.